Listed below are T cell receptor beta chains from one sample, sequenced in a study of STAT5B mutations in CD4+ large granular lymphocyte leukemia. Produced via immunoSEQ multiplex PCR; TCRdb's table is partial and in-frame only. The sample carries roughly 48,000 clones, less than 85% recorded once. Material: CD4+ T cells from blood buffy coats. The receptors derive from a human donor in good health. The CDR3 runs from the conserved cysteine through the conserved F or W. The order of the fields is clone size, J gene, V gene, D gene, CDR3 protein, CDR3 DNA. The D gene is left open where the match is weak. Not all rows give a size; the values are once, few, many and, for expanded clones, a class.

>-|TRBJ2-1|TRBV4-1|-
CASSAHGLGLDEQFF
TGCGCCAGCAGCGCACACGGACTGGGCCTCGATGAGCAGTTCTTC
>-|TRBJ2-5|TRBV5-1|-
CASSRSEGTYQTQYF
TGCGCCAGCAGCAGGAGCGAAGGGACTTATCAGACCCAGTACTTC
>-|TRBJ1-2|TRBV18|-
CASSPIGGGYTF
TGTGCCAGCTCACCAATCGGAGGGGGCTACACCTTC
>-|TRBJ1-1|TRBV27|TRBD1
CASRSTGLNTEAFF
TGTGCCAGCAGATCGACAGGGTTGAACACTGAAGCTTTCTTT
>-|TRBJ1-1|TRBV14|-
CASSQETGKAFF
TGTGCCAGCAGCCAAGAAACAGGGAAGGCTTTCTTT
>once|TRBJ2-5|TRBV6-1|-
CASSPLGPPLGTQYF
TGTGCCAGCAGCCCCTTGGGCCCCCCCTTGGGGACCCAGTACTTC
>-|TRBJ2-1|TRBV5-6|-
CASSFGGGPSYNEQFF
TGTGCCAGCAGCTTCGGCGGGGGCCCCTCCTACAATGAGCAGTTCTTC
>-|TRBJ1-1|TRBV10-3|-
CAISESFGTEAFF
TGTGCCATCAGTGAGTCATTCGGCACTGAAGCTTTCTTT
>-|TRBJ1-1|TRBV19|-
CASRLSGPEAFF
TGTGCCAGTAGATTGTCCGGTCCTGAAGCTTTCTTT
>-|TRBJ1-5|TRBV19|TRBD1
CASPSTGGSNQPQHF
TGTGCCAGCCCCTCGACAGGGGGTTCCAATCAGCCCCAGCATTTT
>-|TRBJ1-1|TRBV6-6|-
CASSYSPDTEAFF
TGTGCCAGCAGTTACTCTCCAGACACTGAAGCTTTCTTT
>few|TRBJ1-6|TRBV30|-
CAWTPQGNSPLHF
TGTGCCTGGACTCCACAGGGAAACTCACCCCTCCACTTT
>few|TRBJ2-2|TRBV28|TRBD1
CASLGQADGELFF
TGTGCCAGCTTGGGACAGGCGGATGGGGAGCTGTTTTTT
>-|TRBJ2-2|TRBV13|-
CASSLRGQNTGELFF
TGTGCCAGCAGCTTAAGGGGACAGAACACCGGGGAGCTGTTTTTT
>-|TRBJ1-3|TRBV28|-
CASSLSYEGNTIYF
TGTGCCAGCAGTTTATCTTACGAAGGAAACACCATATATTTT
>-|TRBJ1-5|TRBV11-2|-
CASSLQDNQPQHF
TGTGCCAGCAGCTTACAGGACAATCAGCCCCAGCATTTT
>-|TRBJ2-5|TRBV18|-
CASSPTEQETQYF
TGTGCCAGCTCACCAACGGAGCAAGAGACCCAGTACTTC
>-|TRBJ1-1|TRBV18|-
CASSPDGGTHTEAFF
TGTGCCAGCTCACCGGATGGGGGTACGCACACTGAAGCTTTCTTT
>-|TRBJ1-5|TRBV5-5|-
CASSLGAGLGNQPQHF
TGTGCCAGCAGCTTGGGGGCGGGTTTAGGTAATCAGCCCCAGCATTTT
>-|TRBJ2-5|TRBV11-2|-
CASSPLGGGLQETQYF
TGTGCCAGCAGCCCCCTGGGTGGCGGACTACAAGAGACCCAGTACTTC
>-|TRBJ1-5|TRBV4-1|-
CASSQDAQGGNQPQHF
TGCGCCAGCAGCCAAGATGCGCAGGGCGGTAATCAGCCCCAGCATTTT
>-|TRBJ2-3|TRBV29-1|TRBD2
CSVLAGARLDTDTQYF
TGCAGCGTACTAGCGGGGGCCAGGCTTGACACAGATACGCAGTATTTT
>-|TRBJ2-3|TRBV2|TRBD2
CASTGTNTDTQYF
TGTGCCAGCACCGGGACTAACACAGATACGCAGTATTTT
>-|TRBJ2-3|TRBV5-1|TRBD2
CASRGGMIQAADTQYF
TGCGCCAGCAGGGGGGGGATGATTCAGGCCGCAGATACGCAGTATTTT
>-|TRBJ2-7|TRBV7-9|-
CASSLANSYEQYF
TGTGCCAGCAGCTTAGCTAATAGTTACGAGCAGTACTTC
>-|TRBJ2-6|TRBV30|TRBD1
CAWSPTGTGVSGANVLTF
TGTGCCTGGAGTCCGACCGGGACAGGGGTATCTGGGGCCAACGTCCTGACTTTC
>once|TRBJ2-3|TRBV6-1|-
CASSAQGTLTGDTQYF
TGTGCCAGCAGTGCCCAGGGGACACTCACGGGAGATACGCAGTATTTT
>-|TRBJ1-6|TRBV18|-
CASSQYTGLNNSPLHF
TGTGCCAGCTCACAATATACCGGGCTCAATAATTCACCCCTCCACTTT
>-|TRBJ2-5|TRBV7-9|-
CASSLAPSQETQYF
TGTGCCAGCAGCTTAGCGCCAAGTCAAGAGACCCAGTACTTC
>-|TRBJ2-1|TRBV21-1|-
CASSKRSDNEQFF
TGTGCCAGCAGCAAAAGATCGGACAATGAGCAGTTCTTC
>-|TRBJ2-2|TRBV19|-
CASSPLSSGELFF
TGTGCCAGTAGCCCCCTGTCGTCCGGGGAGCTGTTTTTT
>-|TRBJ1-5|TRBV2|-
CASSERTPLNQPQHF
TGTGCCAGCAGTGAAAGGACACCCTTAAATCAGCCCCAGCATTTT
>-|TRBJ2-3|TRBV19|TRBD2
CASSPAGGPGGDTQYF
TGTGCCAGTTCCCCAGCGGGGGGACCCGGGGGGGATACGCAGTATTTT
>-|TRBJ1-1|TRBV27|TRBD1
CASSLRGQGTEAFF
TGTGCCAGCAGTTTAAGGGGGCAAGGCACTGAAGCTTTCTTT
>-|TRBJ2-7|TRBV6-5|-
CASRRDRSNSYEQYF
TGTGCCAGCAGGCGCGACAGGTCCAACTCCTACGAGCAGTACTTC
>-|TRBJ1-6|TRBV27|TRBD1
CASSFRGTGSTPLHF
TGTGCCAGCAGTTTCCGCGGGACAGGGTCTACACCCCTCCACTTT
>once|TRBJ2-1|TRBV9|-
CASSVELSAYNEQFF
TGTGCCAGCAGCGTAGAACTTTCCGCCTACAATGAGCAGTTCTTC
>-|TRBJ2-5|TRBV19|TRBD2
CASRGLALDQETQYF
TGTGCCAGTCGAGGACTAGCCCTAGACCAAGAGACCCAGTACTTC
>once|TRBJ1-2|TRBV6-5|TRBD1
CASTPTGRDGYTF
TGTGCCAGCACCCCGACAGGGAGGGATGGCTACACCTTC
>-|TRBJ2-5|TRBV7-6|-
CASSYRASETQYF
TGTGCCAGCAGTTACAGGGCGAGCGAGACCCAGTACTTC
>-|TRBJ2-3|TRBV19|TRBD2
CASSLRLAGGREYF
TGTGCCAGTAGTTTAAGACTAGCGGGGGGCCGGGAGTATTTT
>-|TRBJ2-1|TRBV10-3|TRBD2
CAISEGLAGAQGEQFF
TGTGCCATCTCGGAGGGACTAGCGGGGGCGCAAGGTGAGCAGTTCTTC
>-|TRBJ1-2|TRBV6-6|-
CASSYWGVDGYTF
TGTGCCAGCAGTTACTGGGGGGTGGATGGCTACACCTTC
>-|TRBJ2-3|TRBV7-9|-
CASSFRLEPDTQYF
TGTGCCAGCAGCTTTCGCCTAGAGCCAGATACGCAGTATTTT
>-|TRBJ2-7|TRBV7-3|TRBD2
CASSPSSGSYEQYF
TGTGCCAGCAGCCCCTCTAGCGGTTCCTACGAGCAGTACTTC
>-|TRBJ2-5|TRBV2|TRBD2
CASSDTSGGVETQYF
TGTGCCAGCAGTGACACTAGCGGGGGGGTGGAGACCCAGTACTTC
>-|TRBJ1-4|TRBV5-1|-
CASSLIGDTNEKLFF
TGCGCCAGCAGCTTAATCGGGGACACTAATGAAAAACTGTTTTTT
>-|TRBJ2-5|TRBV5-1|TRBD1
CASSLVTGGQETQYF
TGCGCCAGCAGCTTGGTAACAGGGGGGCAAGAGACCCAGTACTTC
>-|TRBJ2-6|TRBV28|-
CASSPRRGANVLTF
TGTGCCAGCAGCCCCCGGAGGGGGGCCAACGTCCTGACTTTC
>-|TRBJ2-1|TRBV10-3|TRBD2
CAISDLSLAGGSSYNEQFF
TGTGCCATCAGTGACTTGTCGCTAGCGGGGGGAAGCTCCTACAATGAGCAGTTCTTC
>-|TRBJ2-1|TRBV5-1|TRBD2
CASSPQRGGPNNEQFF
TGCGCCAGCAGCCCCCAGCGGGGGGGCCCGAATAATGAGCAGTTCTTC
>-|TRBJ2-5|TRBV7-6|-
CASSLGWGEETQYF
TGTGCCAGCAGCCTCGGTTGGGGGGAGGAGACCCAGTACTTC
>few|TRBJ1-4|TRBV14|-
CASSQVNYPEKLFF
TGTGCCAGCAGCCAAGTGAATTACCCCGAAAAACTGTTTTTT
>-|TRBJ2-3|TRBV6-6|TRBD2
CASSGTSGGTDTQYF
TGTGCCAGCAGCGGGACTAGCGGGGGGACAGATACGCAGTATTTT
>-|TRBJ1-4|TRBV6-5|-
CASSPGKGREKLFF
TGTGCCAGCAGTCCCGGGAAGGGTCGGGAAAAACTGTTTTTT
>-|TRBJ1-2|TRBV30|TRBD1
CAWTDRPPYGYTF
TGTGCCTGGACGGACAGGCCCCCCTATGGCTACACCTTC
>-|TRBJ2-3|TRBV19|TRBD2
CASSTDGTSGGYTDTQYF
TGTGCCAGTAGTACGGACGGGACTAGCGGGGGGTACACAGATACGCAGTATTTT
>few|TRBJ1-5|TRBV6-6|TRBD1
CASRDRAGQPQHF
TGTGCCAGCAGGGACAGGGCGGGTCAGCCCCAGCATTTT
>-|TRBJ2-3|TRBV29-1|-
CSVLGRPVRYTDTQYF
TGCAGCGTACTGGGACGACCGGTCCGGTACACAGATACGCAGTATTTT
>-|TRBJ1-6|TRBV19|-
CASSQSPGRAGGTPLHF
TGTGCCAGTAGCCAATCGCCTGGCCGGGCAGGAGGAACGCCCCTCCACTTT